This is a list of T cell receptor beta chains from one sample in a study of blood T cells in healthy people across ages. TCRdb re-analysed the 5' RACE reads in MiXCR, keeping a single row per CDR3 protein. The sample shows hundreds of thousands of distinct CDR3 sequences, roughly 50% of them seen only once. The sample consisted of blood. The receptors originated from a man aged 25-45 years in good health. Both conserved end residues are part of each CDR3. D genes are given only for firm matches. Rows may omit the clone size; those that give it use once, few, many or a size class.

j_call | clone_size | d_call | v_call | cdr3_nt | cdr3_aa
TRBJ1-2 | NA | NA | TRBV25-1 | TGTGCCAGCAAAGGGGGTCTCGGCTATGGCTACACCTTC | CASKGGLGYGYTF
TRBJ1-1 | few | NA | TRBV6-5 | TGTGCCAGCAGTTACAGGGAAGCCACTGAAGCTTTCTTT | CASSYREATEAFF
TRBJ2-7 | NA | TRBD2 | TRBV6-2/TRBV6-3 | TGTGCCAGCAGACGACTAGCGGGAGGCGGCGAGCAGTACTTC | CASRRLAGGGEQYF
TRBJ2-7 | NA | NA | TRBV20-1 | TGCAGTGCTAGAGTTTTGGGCAGTATCTACGAGCAGTACTTC | CSARVLGSIYEQYF
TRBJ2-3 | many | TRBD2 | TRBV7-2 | TGTGCCAGCAGCACCCCGACTAGCGGGGGGTTTGCAGATACGCAGTATTTT | CASSTPTSGGFADTQYF
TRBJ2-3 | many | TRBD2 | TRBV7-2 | TGTGCCAGCAGCTTAGGGACTAGCGGGGGGGCTATAGATACGCAGTATTTT | CASSLGTSGGAIDTQYF
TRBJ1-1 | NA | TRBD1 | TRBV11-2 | TGTGCCAGCAGCCCCGGACAGGGGCTTAGGGACACTGAAGCTTTCTTT | CASSPGQGLRDTEAFF
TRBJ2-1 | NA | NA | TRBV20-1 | TGCAGTGCTTCCCATGGCGGGGGCTTCAATGAGCAGTTCTTC | CSASHGGGFNEQFF
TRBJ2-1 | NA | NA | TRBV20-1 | TGCAGTGCCAGAAGGGTTCGGGGTGAGCAGTTCTTC | CSARRVRGEQFF
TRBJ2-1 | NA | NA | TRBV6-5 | TGTGCCAGCAGTTATCGGAGGTTGAATGAGCAGTTCTTC | CASSYRRLNEQFF
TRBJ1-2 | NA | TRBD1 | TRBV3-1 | TGTGCCAGCAGCCACCCGGACAGGGATAACTATGGCTACACCTTC | CASSHPDRDNYGYTF
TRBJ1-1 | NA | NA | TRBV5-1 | TGCACCAGCCGTTCCGAGGGGGGCAACACTGAAGCTTTCTTT | CTSRSEGGNTEAFF
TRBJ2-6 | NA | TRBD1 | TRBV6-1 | TGTGCCAGCCATCGGGACAGGGGGCTCTCTGGGGCCAACGTCCTGACTTTC | CASHRDRGLSGANVLTF
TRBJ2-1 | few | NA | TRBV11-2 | TGTGCCAGCAGCCCGGACAGCGCCAATGAGCAGTTCTTC | CASSPDSANEQFF
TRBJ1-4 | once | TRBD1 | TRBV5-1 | TGCGCCAGCAGCCGACAGGGGAGCGGGGGAACTAATGAAAAACTGTTTTTT | CASSRQGSGGTNEKLFF
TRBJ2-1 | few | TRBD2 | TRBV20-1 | TGCAGTGCCATTTATAGCGGGGGTCCGCTCTACGGTGAGCAGTTCTTC | CSAIYSGGPLYGEQFF
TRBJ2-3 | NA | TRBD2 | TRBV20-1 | TGCAGTGCTAGCAGCGGGGATGCTAGCACAGATACGCAGTATTTT | CSASSGDASTDTQYF
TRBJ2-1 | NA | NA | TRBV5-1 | TGCGCCAGCAGCCCGGGTGGGCGCCTCTCCTACAATGAGCAGTTCTTC | CASSPGGRLSYNEQFF
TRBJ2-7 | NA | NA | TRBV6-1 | TGTGCCAGCAGTGTTCGCCTTAACTACGAGCGGTACTTC | CASSVRLNYERYF
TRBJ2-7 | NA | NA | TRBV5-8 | TGTGCCAGCAGCTTGGGGGCAGGCTCCTACAATGAGCAGTACTTC | CASSLGAGSYNEQYF
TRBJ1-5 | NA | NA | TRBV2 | TGTGCCAGCAGTGAAGCGCTTATGGGCAATCAGCCCCAGCATTTT | CASSEALMGNQPQHF
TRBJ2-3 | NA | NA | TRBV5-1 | TGCGCCAGCAGCCCCGAGCCGGGGGGCCCTCCAGATACGCAGTATTTT | CASSPEPGGPPDTQYF
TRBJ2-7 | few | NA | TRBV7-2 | TGTGCCAGCAGCTTAACATCTAGCGCTGGGATGCCCTACGAGCAGTACTTC | CASSLTSSAGMPYEQYF
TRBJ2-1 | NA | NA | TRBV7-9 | TGTGCCAGCAGCTTAGAGACAGTTAACAATGAGCAGTTCTTC | CASSLETVNNEQFF
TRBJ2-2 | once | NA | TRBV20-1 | TGCAGTGCTAGTAAGAGAACTAGCCCCACCGGGGAGCTGTTTTTT | CSASKRTSPTGELFF
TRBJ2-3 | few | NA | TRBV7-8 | TGTGCCAGCAGCTTAACGTGGGGGCCAACAGATACGCAGTATTTT | CASSLTWGPTDTQYF
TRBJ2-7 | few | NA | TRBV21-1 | TGTGCCAGCAGCAAAGGAGCCCACGAGCAGTACTTC | CASSKGAHEQYF
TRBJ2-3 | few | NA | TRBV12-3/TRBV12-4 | TGTGCCAGCAGGCAAAAGGGAACGGCAGATACGCAGTATTTT | CASRQKGTADTQYF
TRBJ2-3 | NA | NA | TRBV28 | TGTGCCAGCAGTTCTTGGGGACTGTCAGACACCGGCACAGATACGCAGTATTTT | CASSSWGLSDTGTDTQYF
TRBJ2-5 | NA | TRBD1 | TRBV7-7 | TGTGCTAGCAGCTACGGACAGGGCGATCAAGGGACCCAGTACTTC | CASSYGQGDQGTQYF
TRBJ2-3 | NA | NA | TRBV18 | TGTGCCAGCTCACCACCGATAGGAACCGGCGGAGATACGCAGTATTTT | CASSPPIGTGGDTQYF
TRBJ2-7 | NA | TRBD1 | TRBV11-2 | TGTGCCAGCAGCTCGGACAGGATAGTCATGGGCGAGCAGTACTTC | CASSSDRIVMGEQYF
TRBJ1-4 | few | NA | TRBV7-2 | TGTGCCAGCAGCTCCTCAAATCCATATGAAAAACTGTTTTTT | CASSSSNPYEKLFF
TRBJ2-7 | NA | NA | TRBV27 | TGTGCCAGCGCGGAGGCTAGCAGCTACGAGCAGTACTTC | CASAEASSYEQYF
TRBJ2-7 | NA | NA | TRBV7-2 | TGTGCCAGCAGCTCGCCCACGGGGGGCTCCCGCGAGCAGTACTTC | CASSSPTGGSREQYF
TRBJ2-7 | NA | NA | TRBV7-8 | TGTGCCAGCAGCGGGGGGACTCTAACCTACGAGCAGTACTTC | CASSGGTLTYEQYF
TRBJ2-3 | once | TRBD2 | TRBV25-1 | TGTGCCAGCAGTGAATTATGGGGAGGGGACACAGATACGCAGTATTTT | CASSELWGGDTDTQYF
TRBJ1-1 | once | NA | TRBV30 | TGTGCCTGGAGAGTTCGCTGGACTGAAGCTTTCTTT | CAWRVRWTEAFF
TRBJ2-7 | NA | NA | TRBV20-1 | TGCAGTGCTAGGACGGCACTGATCTCCTACGAGCAGTACTTC | CSARTALISYEQYF
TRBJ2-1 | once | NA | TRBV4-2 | TGTGCCAGCAGCCACGTCAAGGAGCAGTTCTTC | CASSHVKEQFF
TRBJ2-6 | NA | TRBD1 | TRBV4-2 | TGTGCCAGCCAGCCAGGACAGGGGATTTCTGGGGCCAACGTCCTGACTTTC | CASQPGQGISGANVLTF